Following are 8 T cell receptor beta chains from one sample sequenced in a study of cytomegalovirus exposure and HLA in healthy donors. PCR amplification relied on 60 Vbeta primers (plus 13 Jbeta primers). Measured with immunoSEQ multiplex PCR; TCRdb has only the in-frame clones, and not every one. The table has 250,000 to 350,000 clones, 70% to 90% seen once. The sequenced sample consisted of PBMCs. The origin of the receptors is a man in his forties in good health and CMV-seropositive.

The genes are TRBV7-8 and TRBJ2-1; TRBD2 aligns across 14 bases. Germline CDR1 SGHVS, CDR2 FQNEAQ. V was clipped by 5 bases and J by 3 bases; unmatched bases: 12. The CDR3 runs to 19 residues. CDR3 loop: CASSRGLGTSGSYYNEQFF. In nucleotides, the CDR3 is TGTGCCAGCAGCCGGGGATTAGGGACTAGCGGGAGCTACTACAATGAGCAGTTCTTC.

The V gene is TRBV11-2, the J gene TRBJ2-1, with 10 bases lining up with TRBD2. Trimming took 2 bases from V and 5 from J; bases not matched to a gene: 3. There are 15 residues in the CDR3. In germline, CDR1 is SGHAT, CDR2 FQNNGV. The CDR3 nucleotides read TGTGCCAGCAGCTTAAGGCTAGCGGGAGACAATGAGCAGTTCTTC. It codes for CASSLRLAGDNEQFF.

The CDR3 DNA is TGTGCCAGCAGTTGGGACAGTAACTATGGCTACACCTTC. This sequence encodes CASSWDSNYGYTF. The rearrangement links TRBV6-5 to TRBJ1-2, with 7 bases matching TRBD1. This CDR3 is 13 amino acids long. J lost 1 base, V lost 4 bases, and 0 bases had no gene match. The germline V gene encodes CDR1 MNHEY and CDR2 SVGAGI.

The chain employs TRBV5-1 and TRBJ2-3, with 9 bases matching TRBD1. The CDR3 is 17 residues long. With V trimmed by 7 bases and J by 3 bases, 15 bases remained unmatched. CDR1 is SGHRS, CDR2 YFSETQ, per germline. The CDR3 here is CASCYSVKTGGTDTQYF. The CDR3 DNA follows: TGCGCCAGCTGCTACTCGGTAAAGACAGGGGGAACAGATACGCAGTATTTT.

The chain joins TRBV19 to TRBJ2-5; 9 bases map to TRBD1. The CDR3 extends over 14 amino acids. Germline V gene lookup returns CDR1 LNHDA and CDR2 SQIVND (reference sequence). J gave up 5 bases and V 2 bases, and 3 bases lay outside the gene matches. In nucleotides, the CDR3 is TGTGCCAGTAGTATAAGAGGACAGGGGGAGACCCAGTACTTC. It encodes CASSIRGQGETQYF.

V usage is TRBV15 and J usage is TRBJ2-3, with a weak D call TRBD2 (6 bases). Trimming took off 2 bases at V and 1 base at J, with 10 bases between the two ends. CDR1 is LNHNV, CDR2 YYDKDF, per germline (reference sequence). The CDR3 consists of 15 residues. This CDR3 reads CATSRSPGGTDTQYF. CDR3 coding DNA: TGTGCCACCAGCAGAAGCCCGGGGGGCACAGATACGCAGTATTTT.

The chain employs TRBV18 and TRBJ2-5; D remains ambiguous. The CDR3 contains 13 residues. V shed 3 bases and J shed 2 bases, with 7 bases lying between them. Germline-derived CDR1 and CDR2 are KGHSH and LQKENI. CDR3 sequence reads: CASSPPPQETQYF. The CDR3, as DNA: TGTGCCAGCTCACCCCCTCCTCAAGAGACCCAGTACTTC.

The chain is built from TRBV7-9 and TRBJ2-1; 8 bases are a match to TRBD2. Trimming removed 5 bases from V and 5 bases from J; junction bases left unmatched: 8. Germline V gives CDR1 SEHNR, CDR2 FQNEAQ (reference sequence). The length of the CDR3 is 15 residues. CDR3 coding DNA: TGTGCCAGCAGCCCCTGGGAGCGGGAGAACAATGAGCAGTTCTTC. Encoded protein: CASSPWERENNEQFF.